These T cell receptor beta chains were read from a single sample in a study of cytotoxic CD8 clonotypes in ibrutinib-treated CLL. Only in-frame clones appear in the TCRdb table, and some are missing; sequencing was by immunoSEQ multiplex PCR. There are roughly 42,000 clones in the sample; 65% to 70% occur only once, and under 8% lies in the top ten. This specimen was PBMCs, taken at disease progression, from a patient treated with ibrutinib. Receptors were obtained from a human donor with chronic lymphocytic leukemia. Both conserved end residues are part of each CDR3. A D gene is named only where the DNA matches it firmly. Not every row has a clone size; where given, it reads once, few, many or a size class.

abundance	v_gene	d_gene	j_gene	CDR3aa	CDR3nt
few	TRBV6-1	TRBD2	TRBJ2-1	CASRELAGGDEQFF	TGTGCCAGCAGGGAACTAGCGGGAGGGGATGAGCAGTTCTTC
-	TRBV5-4	-	TRBJ2-3	CASSRPGGPSTDTQYF	TGTGCCAGCAGCCGACCCGGGGGACCTAGTACAGATACGCAGTATTTT
few	TRBV2	-	TRBJ2-7	CASSTQGYGYEQYF	TGTGCCAGCAGTACTCAGGGGTACGGGTACGAGCAGTACTTC
-	TRBV7-9	-	TRBJ2-4	CATGEAKNIQYF	TGTGCCACGGGGGAGGCCAAAAACATTCAGTACTTC
-	TRBV7-9	TRBD1	TRBJ1-4	CASSQPGQGIREKLFF	TGTGCCAGCAGCCAACCGGGACAGGGGATTAGGGAAAAACTGTTTTTT
-	TRBV5-4	TRBD1	TRBJ2-7	CASSPGTGDYEQYF	TGTGCCAGCAGCCCCGGGACAGGGGACTACGAGCAGTACTTC
once	TRBV29-1	-	TRBJ1-1	CSVVRQVNTEAFF	TGCAGCGTTGTGCGTCAGGTGAACACTGAAGCTTTCTTT
-	TRBV5-4	-	TRBJ2-1	CASSLPYRLGNSYNEQFF	TGTGCCAGCAGCTTGCCGTACCGGCTGGGGAACTCCTACAATGAGCAGTTCTTC
few	TRBV30	-	TRBJ1-3	CACTWASGNTIYF	TGTGCCTGCACCTGGGCATCTGGAAACACCATATATTTT
-	TRBV9	-	TRBJ1-1	CASSVGSNTEAFF	TGTGCCAGCAGCGTCGGGTCGAACACTGAAGCTTTCTTT
-	TRBV28	TRBD1	TRBJ2-7	CASRAGGGEQYF	TGTGCCAGCCGGGCAGGGGGTGGGGAGCAGTACTTC
-	TRBV7-2	TRBD2	TRBJ2-3	CASSFSREKADTQYF	TGTGCCAGCAGCTTCTCGCGGGAGAAAGCAGATACGCAGTATTTT
-	TRBV7-9	-	TRBJ2-5	CASSLAGRYQETQYF	TGTGCCAGCAGCTTAGCCGGCAGGTACCAAGAGACCCAGTACTTC
few	TRBV28	TRBD1	TRBJ1-1	CASTEPGRTGGGFEAFF	TGTGCCAGCACCGAACCCGGTCGGACAGGGGGCGGATTTGAAGCTTTCTTT
-	TRBV4-2	-	TRBJ1-1	CASSQADGSIGAFF	TGTGCCAGCAGCCAAGCGGACGGCTCGATAGGGGCTTTCTTT
-	TRBV28	-	TRBJ1-5	CASSYGGDGNQPQHF	TGTGCCAGCAGTTACGGGGGGGACGGCAATCAGCCCCAGCATTTT
-	TRBV4-1	TRBD1	TRBJ1-1	CASSYDQQGADTEAFF	TGCGCCAGCAGCTATGATCAACAGGGGGCTGACACTGAAGCTTTCTTT
-	TRBV28	-	TRBJ2-6	CASTLTSGANVLTF	TGTGCCAGCACCCTTACCTCTGGGGCCAACGTCCTGACTTTC
-	TRBV18	-	TRBJ1-3	CASSPSRQGASSGNTIYF	TGTGCCAGCTCACCATCCCGTCAGGGAGCTTCCTCTGGAAACACCATATATTTT
-	TRBV6-1	-	TRBJ1-4	CASRTRDPGNEKLFF	TGTGCCAGCAGAACCCGGGACCCAGGCAATGAAAAACTGTTTTTT
-	TRBV18	TRBD1	TRBJ1-6	CASSPPLAGGSPLHF	TGTGCCAGCTCACCACCTCTTGCAGGGGGCTCACCCCTCCACTTT
-	TRBV7-2	-	TRBJ2-1	CASSLSGTPYNEQFF	TGTGCCAGCAGCCTCTCCGGGACGCCCTACAATGAGCAGTTCTTC
-	TRBV6-6	-	TRBJ1-5	CASSLSSGGGQPQHF	TGTGCCAGCAGCCTATCATCCGGGGGAGGGCAGCCCCAGCATTTT